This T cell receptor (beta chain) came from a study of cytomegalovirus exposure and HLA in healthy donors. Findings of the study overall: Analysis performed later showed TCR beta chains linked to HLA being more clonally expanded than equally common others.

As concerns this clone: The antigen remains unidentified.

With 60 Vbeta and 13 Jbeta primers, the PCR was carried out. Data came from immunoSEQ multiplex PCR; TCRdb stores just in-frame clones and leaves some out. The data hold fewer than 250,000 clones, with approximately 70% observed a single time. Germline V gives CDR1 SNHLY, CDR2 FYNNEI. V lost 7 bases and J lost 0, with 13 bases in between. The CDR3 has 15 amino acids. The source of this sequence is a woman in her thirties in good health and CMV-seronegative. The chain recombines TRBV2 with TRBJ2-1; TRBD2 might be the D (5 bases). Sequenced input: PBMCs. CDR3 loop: CASKQEGGSYNEQFF. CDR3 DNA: TGTGCCAGCAAGCAGGAAGGAGGCTCCTACAATGAGCAGTTCTTC. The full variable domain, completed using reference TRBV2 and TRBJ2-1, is EPEVTQTPSHQVTQMGQEVILRCVPISNHLYFYWYRQILGQKVEFLVSFYNNEISEKSEIFDDQFSVERPDGSNFTLKIRSTKLEDSAMYFCASKQEGGSYNEQFFGPGTRLTVL.